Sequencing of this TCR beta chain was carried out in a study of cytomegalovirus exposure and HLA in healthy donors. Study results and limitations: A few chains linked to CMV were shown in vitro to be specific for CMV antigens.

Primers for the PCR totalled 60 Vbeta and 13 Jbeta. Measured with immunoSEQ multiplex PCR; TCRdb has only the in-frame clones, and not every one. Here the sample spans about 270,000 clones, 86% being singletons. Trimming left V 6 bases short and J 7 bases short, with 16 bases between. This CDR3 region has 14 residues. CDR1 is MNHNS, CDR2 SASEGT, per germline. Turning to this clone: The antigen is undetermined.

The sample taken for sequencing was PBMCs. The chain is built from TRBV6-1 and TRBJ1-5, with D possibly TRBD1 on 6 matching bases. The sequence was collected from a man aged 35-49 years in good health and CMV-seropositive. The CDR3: CASSPSRGVQPQHF. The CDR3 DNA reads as TGTGCCAGCAGCCCCAGCAGGGGAGTGCAGCCCCAGCATTTT.